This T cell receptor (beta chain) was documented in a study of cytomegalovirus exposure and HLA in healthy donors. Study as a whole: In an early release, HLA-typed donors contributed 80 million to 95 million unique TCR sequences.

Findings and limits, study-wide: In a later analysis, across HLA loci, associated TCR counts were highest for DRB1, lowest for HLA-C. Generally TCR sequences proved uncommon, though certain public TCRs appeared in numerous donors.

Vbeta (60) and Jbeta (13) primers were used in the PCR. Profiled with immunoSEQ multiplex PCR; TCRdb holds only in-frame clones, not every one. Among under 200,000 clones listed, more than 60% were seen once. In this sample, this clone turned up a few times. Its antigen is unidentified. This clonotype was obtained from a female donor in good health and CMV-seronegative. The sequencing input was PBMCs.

The CDR3 nucleotides are TGTGCCAGCGGGGACAGGCTGAACACTGAAGCTTTCTTT. Its translation: CASGDRLNTEAFF. This chain uses TRBV6-5 with TRBJ1-1; 8 bases align to TRBD1. The CDR3 is made up of 13 amino acids. V lost 8 bases, J lost 0 bases, and 2 bases stayed unmatched. Germline-derived CDR1 and CDR2 are MNHEY and SVGAGI.